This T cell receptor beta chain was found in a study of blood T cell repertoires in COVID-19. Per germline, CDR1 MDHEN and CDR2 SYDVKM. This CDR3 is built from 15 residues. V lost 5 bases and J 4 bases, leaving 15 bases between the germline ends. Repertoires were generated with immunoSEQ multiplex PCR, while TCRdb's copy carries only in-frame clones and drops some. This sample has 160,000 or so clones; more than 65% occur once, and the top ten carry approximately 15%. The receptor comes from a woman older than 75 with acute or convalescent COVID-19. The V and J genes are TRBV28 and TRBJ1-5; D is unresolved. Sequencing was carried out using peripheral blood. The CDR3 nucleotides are TGTGCCAGCAGTCCGACGGGGAATCGGAATCAGCCCCAGCATTTT. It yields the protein CASSPTGNRNQPQHF. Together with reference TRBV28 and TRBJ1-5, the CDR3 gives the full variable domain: DVKVTQSSRYLVKRTGEKVFLECVQDMDHENMFWYRQDPGLGLRLIYFSYDVKMKEKGDIPEGYSVSREKKERFSLILESASTNQTSMYLCASSPTGNRNQPQHFGDGTRLSIL.